Each of the 9 T cell receptor beta chains below was sequenced from the same sample in a study of blood T cell repertoires in COVID-19. This table comes from immunoSEQ multiplex PCR, and its TCRdb copy is limited to in-frame clones, with some not included. The sample holds around 450,000 clones, around 91% seen once. Sequenced input: PBMCs or T cells enriched from blood (not recorded which). The receptor set was obtained from a man younger than 35 who had recovered from COVID-19.

The rearrangement links TRBV6-5 to TRBJ2-5, with no clear D. This CDR3 region has 16 residues. CDR1 MNHEY and CDR2 SVGAGI come from the germline V gene. V was trimmed by 4 bases and J by 2 bases, leaving 17 bases between them. CDR3 bases: TGTGCCAGCAGTTCCGGAGATTTGGCACTACAAGAGACCCAGTACTTC. Its translation: CASSSGDLALQETQYF.

The CDR3 loop reads CASSPQRNEARELFF. CDR3 nucleotide sequence: TGTGCCAGCTCACCACAACGGAACGAGGCCCGGGAGCTGTTTTTT. V gene TRBV18 combines with J gene TRBJ2-2; no clear D gene. Trimming removed 1 base from V and 9 bases from J, with 15 bases in between. Germline V lookup: CDR1 KGHSH, CDR2 LQKENI. CDR3 length equals 15 residues.

V is TRBV23-1 and J is TRBJ2-7; no clear D. TRBV23-1 is given ORF status, its function remaining uncertain. The length of the CDR3 is 17 residues. V was pared by 0 bases and J by 6 bases, with 21 bases between. CDR3 DNA: TGCGCCAGCAGTCAATCGTCAGGAAGGCTACCCTCCGGCGAGCAGTACTTC. Translating it yields CASSQSSGRLPSGEQYF.

This clone was recorded a few times. The DNA of the CDR3 is TGTGCCAGTGGGACAGGGGAAGAGCAGTACTTC. Its protein product is CASGTGEEQYF. V gene TRBV19 combines with J gene TRBJ2-7; 10 bases are a match to TRBD1. The J segment lost 7 bases and the V segment lost 8 bases, leaving 2 bases of the junction unmatched. Germline V lookup: CDR1 LNHDA, CDR2 SQIVND (reference sequence). The CDR3 contains 11 residues.

The chain uses TRBV4-2 and TRBJ1-5; no clear D. Between the trimmed V and J ends, which lost 0 bases and 0 bases, there was a span of 12 bases. This CDR3 comprises 17 residues. Germline values: CDR1 LGHNA, CDR2 YNFKEQ. The CDR3 nucleotides are TGTGCCAGCAGCCAAGATCTTTCCCAGGCTAGCAATCAGCCCCAGCATTTT. Translated, it gives CASSQDLSQASNQPQHF.

The rearrangement joins TRBV7-8 to TRBJ1-1; D is possibly TRBD1 (5 bases). Per the germline V gene, CDR1 is SGHVS and CDR2 is FQNEAQ. This CDR3 comprises 16 residues. The germline V and J ends were trimmed by 1 base and 0 bases, with 12 bases remaining between them. In DNA form, the CDR3 reads TGTGCCAGCAGCTTAGAGGCAGGGCGCATGAACACTGAAGCTTTCTTT. Translating it yields CASSLEAGRMNTEAFF.

The chain carries TRBV19 and TRBJ1-2, with a tentative D call TRBD1 (6 bases). This CDR3 has 16 amino acids. CDR1 and CDR2 from the germline V gene are LNHDA and SQIVND (reference sequence). V lost 1 base, J lost 3 bases, and 15 bases lay in between. CDR3 in amino acids: CASSIVSGHAYYGYTF. Here the CDR3 DNA reads TGTGCCAGTAGTATAGTTTCGGGACACGCTTACTATGGCTACACCTTC.

The CDR3 loop is CASSESGGLSPLHF. In DNA form, the CDR3 reads TGCGCCAGCAGTGAGTCCGGCGGTCTGTCGCCCCTCCACTTT. This sequence joins TRBV10-1 and TRBJ1-6, with D unclear. Trimming removed 0 bases at V and 13 bases at J, with 13 bases between. The germline CDR1 and CDR2 sequences are WNHNN and SYGVQD (reference sequence). The CDR3 totals 14 residues.

This chain uses TRBV7-9 with TRBJ2-6; D is unresolved. The CDR3 has 15 amino acids. Germline assignment: CDR1 SEHNR and CDR2 FQNEAQ (reference sequence). The V end lost 5 bases, the J end lost 0 bases, and 8 bases lay between the germline ends. CDR3 region: CASSVGYSGANVLTF. Here the CDR3 DNA reads TGTGCCAGCAGCGTGGGCTACTCTGGGGCCAACGTCCTGACTTTC.